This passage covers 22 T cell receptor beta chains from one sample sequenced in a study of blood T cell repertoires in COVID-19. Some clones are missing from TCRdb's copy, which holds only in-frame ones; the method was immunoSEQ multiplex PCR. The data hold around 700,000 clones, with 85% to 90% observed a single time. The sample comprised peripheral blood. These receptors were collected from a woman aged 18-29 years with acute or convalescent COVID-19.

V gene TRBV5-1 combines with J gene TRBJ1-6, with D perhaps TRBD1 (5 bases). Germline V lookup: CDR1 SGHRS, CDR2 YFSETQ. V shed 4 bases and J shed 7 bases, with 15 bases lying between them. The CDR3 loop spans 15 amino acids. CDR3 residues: CASSPQGGLNSPLHF. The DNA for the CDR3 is TGCGCCAGCAGCCCCCAGGGTGGGTTGAATTCACCCCTCCACTTT.

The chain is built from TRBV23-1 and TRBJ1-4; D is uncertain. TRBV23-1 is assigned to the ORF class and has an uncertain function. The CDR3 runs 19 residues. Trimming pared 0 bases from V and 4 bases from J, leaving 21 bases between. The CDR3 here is CASSQSYDQSGSNNEKLFF. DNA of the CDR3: TGCGCCAGCAGTCAATCGTACGACCAGTCGGGTTCAAATAATGAAAAACTGTTTTTT.

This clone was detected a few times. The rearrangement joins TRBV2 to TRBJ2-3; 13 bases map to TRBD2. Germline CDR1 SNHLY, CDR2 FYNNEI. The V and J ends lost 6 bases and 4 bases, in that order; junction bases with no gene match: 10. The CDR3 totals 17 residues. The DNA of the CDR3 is TGTGCCAGCAGCGCAGGGGGACTAGCGGGGTGGGCAGATACGCAGTATTTT. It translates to CASSAGGLAGWADTQYF. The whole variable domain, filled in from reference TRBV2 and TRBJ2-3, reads EPEVTQTPSHQVTQMGQEVILRCVPISNHLYFYWYRQILGQKVEFLVSFYNNEISEKSEIFDDQFSVERPDGSNFTLKIRSTKLEDSAMYFCASSAGGLAGWADTQYFGPGTRLTVL.

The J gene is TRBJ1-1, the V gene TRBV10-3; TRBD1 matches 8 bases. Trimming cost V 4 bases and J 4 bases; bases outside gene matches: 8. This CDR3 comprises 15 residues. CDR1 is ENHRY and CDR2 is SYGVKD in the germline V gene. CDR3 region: CAISAGATGGTEAFF. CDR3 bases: TGTGCCATCAGTGCCGGGGCTACAGGGGGCACTGAAGCTTTCTTT.

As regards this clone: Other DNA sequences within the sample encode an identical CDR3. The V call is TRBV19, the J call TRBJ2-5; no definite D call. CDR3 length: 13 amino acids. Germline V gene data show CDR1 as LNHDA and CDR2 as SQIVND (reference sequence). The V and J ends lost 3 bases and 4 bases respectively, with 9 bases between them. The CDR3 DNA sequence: TGTGCCAGTAGTATTCAGCGAGGAGAGACCCAGTACTTC. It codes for CASSIQRGETQYF.

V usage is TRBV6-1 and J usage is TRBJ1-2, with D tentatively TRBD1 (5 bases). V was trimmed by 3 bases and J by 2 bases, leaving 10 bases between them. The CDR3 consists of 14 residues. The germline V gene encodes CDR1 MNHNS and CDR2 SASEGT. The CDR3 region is CASSDFDRNYGYTF. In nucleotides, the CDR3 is TGTGCCAGCAGTGATTTCGACAGAAACTATGGCTACACCTTC.

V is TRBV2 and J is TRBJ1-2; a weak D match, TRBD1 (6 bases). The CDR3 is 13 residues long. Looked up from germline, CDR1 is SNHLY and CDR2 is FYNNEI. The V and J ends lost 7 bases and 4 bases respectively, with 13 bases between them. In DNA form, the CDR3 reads TGTGCCAGCACGGGGGGCAGGGGCTATGGCTACACCTTC. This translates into CASTGGRGYGYTF.

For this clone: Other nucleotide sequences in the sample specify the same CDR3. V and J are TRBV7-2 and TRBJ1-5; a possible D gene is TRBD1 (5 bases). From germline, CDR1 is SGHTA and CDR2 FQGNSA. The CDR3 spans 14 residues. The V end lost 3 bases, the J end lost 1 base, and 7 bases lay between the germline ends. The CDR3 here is CASSFDSSNQPQHF. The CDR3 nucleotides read TGTGCCAGCAGCTTCGACAGCAGCAATCAGCCCCAGCATTTT.

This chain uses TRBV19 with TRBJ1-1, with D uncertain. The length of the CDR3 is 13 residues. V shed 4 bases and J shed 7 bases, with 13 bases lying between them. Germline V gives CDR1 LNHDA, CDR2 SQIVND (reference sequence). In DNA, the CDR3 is TGTGCCAGTAGTACATACCCAGGTTATGAAGCTTTCTTT. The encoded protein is CASSTYPGYEAFF.

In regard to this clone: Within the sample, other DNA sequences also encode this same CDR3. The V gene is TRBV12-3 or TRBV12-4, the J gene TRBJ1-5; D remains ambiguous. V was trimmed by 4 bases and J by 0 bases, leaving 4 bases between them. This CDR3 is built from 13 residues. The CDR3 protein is CASSYSSNQPQHF. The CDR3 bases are TGTGCCAGCAGTTACAGTAGCAATCAGCCCCAGCATTTT.

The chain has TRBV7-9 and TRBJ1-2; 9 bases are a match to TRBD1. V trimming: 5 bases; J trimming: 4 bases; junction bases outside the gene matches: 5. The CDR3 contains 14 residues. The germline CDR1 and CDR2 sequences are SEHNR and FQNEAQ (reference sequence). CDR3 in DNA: TGTGCCAGCAGCCCCCGGGACAGGGCCTATGGCTACACCTTC. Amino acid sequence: CASSPRDRAYGYTF.

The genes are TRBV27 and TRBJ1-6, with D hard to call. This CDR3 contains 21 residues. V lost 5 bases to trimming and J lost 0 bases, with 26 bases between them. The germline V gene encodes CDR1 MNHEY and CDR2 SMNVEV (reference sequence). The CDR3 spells CASSPPLQGVPKSSYNSPLHF. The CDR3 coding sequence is TGTGCCAGCAGTCCCCCCTTACAAGGAGTCCCGAAGAGCTCCTATAATTCACCCCTCCACTTT.

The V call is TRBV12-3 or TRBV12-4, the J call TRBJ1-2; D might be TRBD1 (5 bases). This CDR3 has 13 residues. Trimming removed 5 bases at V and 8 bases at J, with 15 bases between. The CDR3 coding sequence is TGTGCCAGCAGTCCGGGGGTATCGGGAGGCTACACCTTC. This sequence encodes CASSPGVSGGYTF.

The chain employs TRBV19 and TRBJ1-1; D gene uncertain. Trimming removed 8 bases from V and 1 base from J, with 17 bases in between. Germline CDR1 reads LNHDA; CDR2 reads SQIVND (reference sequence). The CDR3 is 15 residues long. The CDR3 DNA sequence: TGTGCCAGTTCCCCGACGGGGTCTGGGAACACTGAAGCTTTCTTT. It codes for CASSPTGSGNTEAFF.

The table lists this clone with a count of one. The CDR3 DNA follows: TGTGCCGGGGGGGGGCCGGATACGCAGTATTTT. Encoded protein: CAGGGPDTQYF. This chain links TRBV2 with TRBJ2-3; tentatively, D is TRBD2 (7 bases). The V gene lost 11 bases and the J gene lost 6 bases, with 12 bases spanning the gap. The CDR3 loop spans 11 amino acids. Per germline, CDR1 SNHLY and CDR2 FYNNEI.

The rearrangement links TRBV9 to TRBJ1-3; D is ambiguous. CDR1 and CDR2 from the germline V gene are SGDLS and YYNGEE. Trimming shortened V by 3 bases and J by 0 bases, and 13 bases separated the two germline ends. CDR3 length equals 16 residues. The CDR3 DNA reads TGTGCCAGCAGCGCCCGGCAGGCCGGCTCTGGAAACACCATATATTTT. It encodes CASSARQAGSGNTIYF.

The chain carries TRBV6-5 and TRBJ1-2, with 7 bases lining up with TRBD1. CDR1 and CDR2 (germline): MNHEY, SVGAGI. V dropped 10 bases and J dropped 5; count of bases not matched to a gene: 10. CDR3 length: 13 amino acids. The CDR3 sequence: CATLHRGGYGYTF. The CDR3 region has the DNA TGTGCCACCCTCCACAGGGGAGGATATGGCTACACCTTC.

The CDR3 reads CASSSVSGAANTDTQYF. CDR3 nucleotide sequence: TGTGCCAGCAGCTCGGTGAGCGGTGCCGCCAACACAGATACGCAGTATTTT. The genes are TRBV11-2 and TRBJ2-3; a possible D gene is TRBD2 (5 bases). The germline gives CDR1 SGHAT, CDR2 FQNNGV. CDR3 size: 17 residues. V was trimmed by 4 bases and J by 2 bases, leaving 19 bases between them.

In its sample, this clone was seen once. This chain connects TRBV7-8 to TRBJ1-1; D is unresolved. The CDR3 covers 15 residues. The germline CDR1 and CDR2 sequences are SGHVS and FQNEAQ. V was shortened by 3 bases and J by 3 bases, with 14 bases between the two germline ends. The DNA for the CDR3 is TGTGCCAGCAGCTTGGGTGGACCTAGCGACACTGAAGCTTTCTTT. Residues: CASSLGGPSDTEAFF.

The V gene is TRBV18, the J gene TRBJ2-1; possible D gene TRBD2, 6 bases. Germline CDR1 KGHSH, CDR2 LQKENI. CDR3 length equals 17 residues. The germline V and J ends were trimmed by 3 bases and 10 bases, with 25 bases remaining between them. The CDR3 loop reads CASSPFLWRGPRGEQFF. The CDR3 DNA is TGTGCCAGCTCACCGTTTTTGTGGCGGGGCCCCCGTGGGGAGCAGTTCTTC.

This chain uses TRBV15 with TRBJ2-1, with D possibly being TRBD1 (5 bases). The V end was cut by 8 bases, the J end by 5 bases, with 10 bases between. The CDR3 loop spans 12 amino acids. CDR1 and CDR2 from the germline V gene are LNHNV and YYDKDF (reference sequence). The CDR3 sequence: CATSRQNNEQFF. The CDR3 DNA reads TGTGCCACCTCACGACAGAACAATGAGCAGTTCTTC.

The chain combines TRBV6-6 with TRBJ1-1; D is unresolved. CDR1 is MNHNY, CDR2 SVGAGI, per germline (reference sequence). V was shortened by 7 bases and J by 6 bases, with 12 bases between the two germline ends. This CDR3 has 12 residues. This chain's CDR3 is CASTKQEAEAFF. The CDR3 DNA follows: TGTGCCAGCACCAAGCAGGAGGCTGAAGCTTTCTTT.